This TCR beta chain was documented in a study of cytomegalovirus exposure and HLA in healthy donors (dated by TCRdb to about 2017). At the level of the whole study: An earlier analysis of several hundred of the donors reported about 250 Gb of sequence data and 100 million to 140 million unique TCR beta sequences from about 200 million T cells. Around 320 gigabases of sequencing data and around 87 million unique TCR sequences were included in an early release covering around 650 HLA-typed donors. Among the approximately 430 genotyped donors, around 81% belonged to the genetic ancestry cluster associated with self-reported Caucasian donors. The study aimed to test whether signatures of past pathogen exposure could be identified by cataloging public T cell receptors. The T cell repertoires of around 730 subjects were profiled by immunosequencing and related to cytomegalovirus serostatus. Besides the first cohort of roughly 700 subjects, a separate validation cohort made up of roughly 120 different subjects was used. The study combined high-throughput TCR immunosequencing, statistical association of individual TCRs with disease status, and machine learning to predict cytomegalovirus infection status. A later analysis re-examined previously published TCR beta repertoires from more than 600 donors and added high-resolution HLA genotyping to investigate patterns of TCR occurrence. Rather than using new phenotypic data, the later analysis identified candidate immune exposures from TCR beta sequences and from how often those sequences occurred across donors. An earlier analysis of around 640 of the donors used high-throughput TCR beta sequencing to judge whether each TCR beta V gene segment behaved as functional or pseudogenic. Donor age, sex, ethnicity and CMV serostatus were compiled together with the repertoire data. In a later genetic analysis, genome-wide SNP genotypes for about three fifths of the roughly 670 donors were used, and that subset was treated as a discovery cohort. Every discovery cohort repertoire had been produced on one sequencing platform. Both class I and class II loci were covered by HLA typing, at four-digit resolution. The number of typed donors differed by locus: about 629-640 for A, B, C, DRB1 and DQB1; about 520 for DQA1; 606 for DPA1; and roughly 450 for DPB1. Roughly 5 DR-DQ haplotypes were handled as single units for association and clustering because linkage in the cohort was strong. On average, roughly 240,000 unique TCR beta nucleotide sequences were sequenced per donor among a few hundred genotyped donors of the cohort, with roughly 18% of those sequences being non-productive. Study-wide findings and limitations: A later analysis associated 16,951 TCR beta sequences with specific HLA alleles at a false discovery rate of 0.05. Most CMV-associated TCR beta chains appeared to be HLA-restricted in a later analysis, and the HLA associations seemed to be driven largely by CMV exposure. Only TCR beta chains were sequenced in this cohort, and the absence of alpha or paired-chain data limited detectable features. Roughly uniform sequencing depth across donors was assumed in presence/absence analyses, although this assumption may not hold. The classifier was reported to diagnose cytomegalovirus status with high specificity and sensitivity in both the original and validation cohorts. A later analysis found that HLA-associated TCR beta chains were more clonally expanded and had lower generation probabilities than equally common non-associated chains. Across donors, most TCR sequences were observed very rarely, whereas some public TCRs were present in many individuals. In a later analysis, several top co-occurrence clusters were reported to appear linked to parvovirus B19, influenza, CMV and Epstein-Barr virus. A total of fewer than 200 TCR beta chains were listed by the study as associated with cytomegalovirus. Assigning TCR associations to individual alleles was difficult when HLA alleles, especially DR and DQ, strongly co-occurred. The authors suggested that the approach could potentially be extended to other disease states and immunological phenotypes. A further reported finding was that TCR beta sequences accurately predicted the HLA-A and HLA-B alleles for most subjects in the first cohort. In a later genetic analysis, a missense DCLRE1C variant was associated with V-gene and J-gene trimming of TCR beta chains, and the association was replicated in an independent cohort. Linkage disequilibrium might explain the correlated functional status among segregating V segments, but an unknown experimental factor could not be excluded. In vitro tests confirmed that three of the cytomegalovirus-associated TCR beta chains recognize cytomegalovirus antigens. An earlier analysis of 587 of the donors showed that most TCR beta V segments appeared in productive rearrangements either about 90% or about 30% of the time, which broadly matched IMGT annotations. A later genetic analysis reported fewer N-insertions in productive TCRs among donors in an Asian-associated ancestry cluster than the roughly 620-donor mean. Because some donors lacked HLA typing at each locus, the association tests relied only on the typed subset. For the cohort, immune exposure information was limited to CMV serostatus. The 87-base-pair reads could not distinguish some IMGT-functional V segments, including TRBV6-2 and TRBV6-3, so those segments were excluded. A cluster of highly shared sequence variants was judged likely to be a technical artifact of the sequencing pipeline. In a later analysis, the rate of TCR association differed among HLA loci, with DRB1 alleles having the most associated TCRs and HLA-C alleles having the fewest. Because counts were too low, some 17 rarely observed V segments, including chromosome 9 orphons, were left out of the earlier analysis of about 620 of the donors.

The library was produced with the immunoSEQ multiplex PCR assay. The multiplex PCR relied on a mix of 60 forward primers for TCR Vbeta segments and 13 reverse primers for TCR Jbeta segments. A multiplex PCR assay on genomic DNA amplified the CDR3 region of rearranged TCR beta genes. On the Illumina HiSeq System, the amplified TCR beta libraries were sequenced as 87-base-pair reads. The paper's data handling went like this. A later analysis counted some 80 million unique TCR beta chains across the approximately 700 repertoires, and roughly 9.9 million of these chains were shared by at least two donors. Raw reads were error-corrected and collapsed into unique sequences by a nearest-neighbor algorithm in which closely related sequences were merged to remove PCR and sequencing errors. CDR3 sequences were aligned to IMGT reference sequences to assign V, D and J gene segments. Each retained sequence needed at least a six-nucleotide match to both a V gene segment and a J gene segment. Rearrangements were called productive when the CDR3 lacked stop codons and stayed in frame with V and J; all others were non-productive. Following IMGT convention, CDR3 was defined as the stretch from the second conserved V-encoded cysteine up to the conserved J-encoded phenylalanine. The earlier analysis of about 640 of the donors excluded any sequence lacking an unambiguous match to a single V gene segment. In an earlier analysis of about 590 of the donors, a V segment was called functional when productive rearrangements were above 56.7%, and segregating when the standard deviation between donors exceeded 5%. A statistical classification framework was built for diagnosing cytomegalovirus status from the catalog of TCR beta chain sequences. In a later analysis, V and J genes were assigned by comparing TCR nucleotide sequences against IMGT/GENE-DB human TR gene sequences. Using the TCRdist pipeline, a later analysis assigned CDR3 sequences along with most-parsimonious VDJ recombination scenarios. In a later analysis, each TCR beta chain was defined by its CDR3 amino acid sequence together with its V-gene family, and reads lacking a unique V-gene family were excluded. As a way to deal with suspected cross-contamination and a sequencing artifact, a later analysis dropped under 600 nucleotide sequences that were highly shared and had low generation probability. In a later analysis, a clonal expansion index was calculated for each public chain from normalized within-repertoire ranks of inferred template counts. A later analysis computed generation probabilities with a VDJ recombination model fitted to out-of-frame rearrangements, and checked the results against IGoR. In a later analysis, hypergeometric tests were used to score TCR-TCR, TCR-HLA and TCR-CMV co-occurrence, with a repertoire-size bias correction applied to TCR pairs. A later analysis estimated false discovery rates by permuting HLA or CMV assignments 20 times. In a later analysis, co-occurring TCRs were grouped using DBSCAN, with TCRdist sequence similarity added in when clustering inside HLA-allele-positive subsets. For co-occurrence clustering, repertoires with fewer than 30,000 or more than 120,000 public chains were excluded, along with about five repertoires with anomalous nucleotide sharing. Imported from immuneACCESS, the table was reduced by TCRdb to in-frame sequences with V and J called. These copies leave out some clones; in studies compared against another copy, an unresolved V gene accounts for under half, and the cause of the remainder is not known. The DNA was the basis for D and trimming; V, J and clone size are from that table. The sample table records approximately 190,000 clones; roughly 84% of these occur just once. The top ten clones comprise 0.26% of the sample.

In regard to this clone: This clone's antigen is unknown. Base-call qualities are not available, and no considerably larger clone is one nucleotide away.

The germline V end is reduced by 6 bases and the J end by 2 bases; junction bases left unmatched: 5. The CDR3 measures 14 amino acids from cysteine to phenylalanine. The CDR3 DNA has 42 bases and is translated from base 1. The germline V gene supplies CDR1 MDHEN and CDR2 SYDVKM. The cohort was made up of about 610 healthy bone marrow donors. At the time of sampling, every cohort member was nominally healthy, though immune exposures that went unrecorded were likely present. The donor was CMV seronegative and belonged to the group of around 350 seronegative cohort members. A peripheral blood sample was collected from each donor, and TCR beta sequencing was performed on peripheral blood mononuclear cells. The Qiagen DNeasy Blood Extraction Kit was used to extract genomic DNA from the blood cell samples.

This receptor was taken from a boy aged 10-17 years in good health and CMV-seronegative. The chain was built from TRBV28 and TRBJ2-7, and 9 junction bases match TRBD1. The sequenced sample consisted of PBMCs. The CDR3 protein: CASSRDRATYEQYF. In nucleotide form, the sequence is TGTGCCAGCAGCCGGGACAGGGCTACCTACGAGCAGTACTTC.